This T cell receptor beta chain was sequenced for a study of T cell changes during pregnancy in multiple sclerosis (dated by TCRdb to about 2019). About the investigation overall: Changes in the T cell repertoire over the course of pregnancy were examined in this study in women with multiple sclerosis.

According to the germline V gene, CDR1 reads SNHLY and CDR2 reads FYNNEI. Relative to germline, V is 4 bases shorter and J is 0 bases shorter, with 7 bases between their ends. The CDR3 has 15 amino acids, counting the end cysteine and phenylalanine. Only the CDR3 DNA stays, 45 bases, in frame from base 1. Concerning this clone: Its antigen target is currently unknown. No quality values exist for individual bases; no much larger clone is one base distant.

Library construction relied on the immunoSEQ multiplex PCR assay. This is the immuneACCESS table as TCRdb keeps it, with only in-frame sequences that have V and J called. A part of the clones is gone; compared with another copy, unresolved V genes explain less than half, and the rest is unexplained. The sample contains 55,000 to 80,000 clones, approximately 94% of them found a single time. Jointly, the top ten make up about 0.61% of the sample. The TCR originated in a female donor with multiple sclerosis, enrolled in a pregnancy study. The rearrangement combines TRBV2 with TRBJ2-6; tentative D gene TRBD1, with 5 bases matching. The sequencing used peripheral blood, collected in the third trimester of pregnancy. The CDR3 corresponds to CASSVGHSGANVLTF. The nucleotide sequence is TGTGCCAGCAGTGTGGGGCACTCTGGGGCCAACGTCCTGACTTTC.